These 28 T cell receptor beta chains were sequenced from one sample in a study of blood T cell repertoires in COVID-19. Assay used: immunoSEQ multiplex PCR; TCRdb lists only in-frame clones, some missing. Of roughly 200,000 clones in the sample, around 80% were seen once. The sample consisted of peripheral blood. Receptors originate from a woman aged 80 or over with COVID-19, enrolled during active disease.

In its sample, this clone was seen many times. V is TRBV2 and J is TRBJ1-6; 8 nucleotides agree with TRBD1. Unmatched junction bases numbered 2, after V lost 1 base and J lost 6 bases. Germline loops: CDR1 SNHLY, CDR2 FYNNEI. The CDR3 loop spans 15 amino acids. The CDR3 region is CASSEVGQGNSPLHF. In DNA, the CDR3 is TGTGCCAGCAGTGAAGTAGGACAGGGTAATTCACCCCTCCACTTT.

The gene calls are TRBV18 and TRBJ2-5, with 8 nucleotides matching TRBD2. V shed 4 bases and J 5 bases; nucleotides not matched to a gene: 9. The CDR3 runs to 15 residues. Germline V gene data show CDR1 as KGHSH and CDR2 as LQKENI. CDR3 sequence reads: CASSRDSGGDETQYF. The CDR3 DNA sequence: TGTGCCAGCTCACGTGACTCGGGGGGGGATGAGACCCAGTACTTC.

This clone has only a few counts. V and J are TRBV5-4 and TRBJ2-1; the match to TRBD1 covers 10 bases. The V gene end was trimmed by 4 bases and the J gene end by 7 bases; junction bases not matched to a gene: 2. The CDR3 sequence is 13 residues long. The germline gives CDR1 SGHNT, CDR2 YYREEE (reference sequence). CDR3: CASSTGQGNEQFF. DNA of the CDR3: TGTGCCAGCAGCACGGGACAGGGGAATGAGCAGTTCTTC.

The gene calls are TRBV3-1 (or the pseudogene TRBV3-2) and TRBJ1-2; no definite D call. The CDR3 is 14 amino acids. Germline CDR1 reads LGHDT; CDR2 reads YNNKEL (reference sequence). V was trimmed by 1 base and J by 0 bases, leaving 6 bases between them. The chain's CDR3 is CASSQGTTNYGYTF. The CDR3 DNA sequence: TGTGCCAGCAGCCAAGGGACTACTAACTATGGCTACACCTTC.

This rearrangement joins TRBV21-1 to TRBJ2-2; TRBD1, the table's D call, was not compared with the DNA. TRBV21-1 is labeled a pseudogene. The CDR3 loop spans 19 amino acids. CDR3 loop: CASSKVRGGAELNTGELFF. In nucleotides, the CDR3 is TGTGCCAGCAGCAAAGTCAGAGGGGGTGCGGAACTTAACACCGGGGAGCTGTTTTTT.

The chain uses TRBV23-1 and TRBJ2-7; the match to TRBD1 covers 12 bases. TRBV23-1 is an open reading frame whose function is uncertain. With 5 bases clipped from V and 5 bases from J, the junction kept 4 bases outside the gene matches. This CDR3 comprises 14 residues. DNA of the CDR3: TGCGCCAGCAGTTTGGGACAGGGGGCCAACGAGCAGTACTTC. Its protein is CASSLGQGANEQYF.

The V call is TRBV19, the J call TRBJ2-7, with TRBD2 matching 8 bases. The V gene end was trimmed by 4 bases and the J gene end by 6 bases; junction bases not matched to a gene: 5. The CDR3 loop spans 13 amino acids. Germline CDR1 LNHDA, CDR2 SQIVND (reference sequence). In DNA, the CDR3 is TGTGCCAGTAGTAGCGGGAGGATTCGCGAGCAGTACTTC. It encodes CASSSGRIREQYF.

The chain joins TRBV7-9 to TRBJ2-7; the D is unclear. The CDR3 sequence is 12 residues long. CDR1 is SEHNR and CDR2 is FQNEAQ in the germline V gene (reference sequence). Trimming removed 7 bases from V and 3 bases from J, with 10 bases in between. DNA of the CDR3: TGTGCCAGCATTGGGCAGCACTACGAGCAGTACTTC. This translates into CASIGQHYEQYF.

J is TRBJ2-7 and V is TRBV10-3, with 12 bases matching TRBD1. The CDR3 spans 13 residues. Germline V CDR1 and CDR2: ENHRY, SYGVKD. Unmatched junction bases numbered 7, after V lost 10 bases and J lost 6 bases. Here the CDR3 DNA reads TGTGCCAGTTCCGGGACAGGGGGCCCCGAGCAGTACTTC. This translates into CASSGTGGPEQYF.

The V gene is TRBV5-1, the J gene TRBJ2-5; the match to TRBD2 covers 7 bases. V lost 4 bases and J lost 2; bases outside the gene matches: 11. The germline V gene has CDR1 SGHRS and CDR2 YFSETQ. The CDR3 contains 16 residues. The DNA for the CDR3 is TGCGCCAGCAGCATGGGACTCCTCGGGGGGCAAGAGACCCAGTACTTC. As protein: CASSMGLLGGQETQYF.

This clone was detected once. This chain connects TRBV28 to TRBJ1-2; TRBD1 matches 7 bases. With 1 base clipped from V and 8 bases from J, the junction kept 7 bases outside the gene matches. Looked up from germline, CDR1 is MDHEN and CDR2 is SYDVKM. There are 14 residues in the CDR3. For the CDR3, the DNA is TGTGCCAGCAGTTTATCTTACAGGGGTGAGGGCTACACCTTC. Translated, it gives CASSLSYRGEGYTF.

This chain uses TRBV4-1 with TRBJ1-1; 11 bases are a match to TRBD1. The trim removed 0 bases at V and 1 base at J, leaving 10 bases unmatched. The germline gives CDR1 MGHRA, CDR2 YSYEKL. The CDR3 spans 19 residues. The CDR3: CASSQDRTGGWKWNTEAFF. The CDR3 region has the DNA TGCGCCAGCAGCCAAGATCGGACAGGGGGCTGGAAGTGGAACACTGAAGCTTTCTTT.

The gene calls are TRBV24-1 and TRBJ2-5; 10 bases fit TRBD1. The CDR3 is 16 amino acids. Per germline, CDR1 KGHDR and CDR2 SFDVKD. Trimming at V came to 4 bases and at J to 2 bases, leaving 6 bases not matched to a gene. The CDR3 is CATSDRDRGLQETQYF. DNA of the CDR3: TGTGCCACCAGTGACCGGGACAGGGGACTTCAAGAGACCCAGTACTTC.

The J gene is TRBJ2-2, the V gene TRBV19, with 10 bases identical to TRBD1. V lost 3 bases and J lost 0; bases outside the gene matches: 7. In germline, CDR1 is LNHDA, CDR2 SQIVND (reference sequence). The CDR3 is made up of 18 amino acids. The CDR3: CASSIRRQGAANTGELFF. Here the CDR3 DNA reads TGTGCCAGTAGTATCCGCCGACAGGGGGCGGCGAACACCGGGGAGCTGTTTTTT.

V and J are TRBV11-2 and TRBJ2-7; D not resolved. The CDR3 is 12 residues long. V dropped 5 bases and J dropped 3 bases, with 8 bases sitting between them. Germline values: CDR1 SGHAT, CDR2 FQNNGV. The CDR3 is CASSQAGYEQYF. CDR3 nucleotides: TGTGCCAGCAGCCAAGCTGGCTACGAGCAGTACTTC. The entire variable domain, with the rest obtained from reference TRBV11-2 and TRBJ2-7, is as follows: EAGVAQSPRYKIIEKRQSVAFWCNPISGHATLYWYQQILGQGPKLLIQFQNNGVVDDSQLPKDRFSAERLKGVDSTLKIQPAKLEDSAVYLCASSQAGYEQYFGPGTRLTVT.

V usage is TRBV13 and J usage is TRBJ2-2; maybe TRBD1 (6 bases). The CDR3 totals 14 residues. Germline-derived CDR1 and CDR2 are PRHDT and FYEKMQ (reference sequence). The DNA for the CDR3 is TGTGCAGCAGCGAGCAGGGGTGCCACCGGGGAGCTGTTTTTT. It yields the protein CAAASRGATGELFF.

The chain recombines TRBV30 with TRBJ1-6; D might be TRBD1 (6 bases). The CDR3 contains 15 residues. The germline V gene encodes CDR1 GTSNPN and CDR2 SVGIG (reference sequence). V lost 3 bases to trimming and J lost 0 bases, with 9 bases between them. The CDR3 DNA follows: TGTGCCTGGAGAGACAGGAGCTCCTATAATTCACCCCTCCACTTT. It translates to CAWRDRSSYNSPLHF.

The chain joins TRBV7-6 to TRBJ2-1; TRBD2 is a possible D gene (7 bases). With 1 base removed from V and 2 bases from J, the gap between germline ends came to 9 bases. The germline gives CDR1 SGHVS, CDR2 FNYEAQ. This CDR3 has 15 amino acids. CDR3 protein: CASSLVGGAYNEQFF. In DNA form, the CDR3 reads TGTGCCAGCAGCTTAGTAGGGGGGGCCTACAATGAGCAGTTCTTC.

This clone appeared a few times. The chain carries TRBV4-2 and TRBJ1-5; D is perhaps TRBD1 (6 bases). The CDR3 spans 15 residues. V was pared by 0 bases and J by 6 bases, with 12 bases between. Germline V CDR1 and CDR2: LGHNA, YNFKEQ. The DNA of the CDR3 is TGTGCCAGCAGCCAAGAGTGGGGGGGGGCTCAGCCCCAGCATTTT. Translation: CASSQEWGGAQPQHF.

The CDR3 loop reads CASSLRGRDTQYF. Written as DNA, the CDR3 is TGTGCCAGCAGCTTAAGGGGCCGGGATACGCAGTATTTT. The V gene is TRBV7-6, the J gene TRBJ2-3; D may be TRBD1 (5 bases). The CDR3 is made up of 13 amino acids. The V end lost 2 bases, the J end lost 6 bases, and 9 bases lay between the germline ends. The germline CDR1 and CDR2 sequences are SGHVS and FNYEAQ. Drawing the rest from reference TRBV7-6 and TRBJ2-3, the complete variable domain is GAGVSQSPRYKVTKRGQDVALRCDPISGHVSLYWYRQALGQGPEFLTYFNYEAQQDKSGLPNDRFSAERPEGSISTLTIQRTEQRDSAMYRCASSLRGRDTQYFGPGTRLTVL.

The chain's CDR3 is CAWSVAGSPLLNTEAFF. CDR3 nucleotides: TGTGCCTGGAGTGTAGCGGGGTCTCCACTTCTCAACACTGAAGCTTTCTTT. The V gene is TRBV30, the J gene TRBJ1-1; no firm D call. Germline V CDR1 and CDR2: GTSNPN, SVGIG (reference sequence). The V end was cut by 0 bases, the J end by 2 bases, with 19 bases between. CDR3 length: 17 amino acids.

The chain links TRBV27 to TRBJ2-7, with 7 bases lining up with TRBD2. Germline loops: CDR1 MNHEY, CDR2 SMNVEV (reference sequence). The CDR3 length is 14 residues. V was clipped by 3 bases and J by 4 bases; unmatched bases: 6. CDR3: CASSLAGVLYEQYF. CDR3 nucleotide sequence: TGTGCCAGCAGTTTGGCGGGAGTTTTGTACGAGCAGTACTTC.

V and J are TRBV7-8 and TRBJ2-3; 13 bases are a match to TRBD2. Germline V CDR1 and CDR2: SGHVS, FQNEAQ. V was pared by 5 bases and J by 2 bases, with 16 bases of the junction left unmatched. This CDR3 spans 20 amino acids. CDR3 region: CASSTPRTSGRPRITDTQYF. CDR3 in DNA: TGTGCCAGCAGCACCCCCCGGACTAGCGGGAGACCCCGCATCACAGATACGCAGTATTTT.

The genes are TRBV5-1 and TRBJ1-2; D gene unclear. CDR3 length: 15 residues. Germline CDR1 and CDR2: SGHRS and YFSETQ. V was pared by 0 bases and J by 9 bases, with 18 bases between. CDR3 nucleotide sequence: TGCGCCAGCAGCTTGGACGGTTCGGTATATGGTAGCTACACCTTC. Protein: CASSLDGSVYGSYTF.

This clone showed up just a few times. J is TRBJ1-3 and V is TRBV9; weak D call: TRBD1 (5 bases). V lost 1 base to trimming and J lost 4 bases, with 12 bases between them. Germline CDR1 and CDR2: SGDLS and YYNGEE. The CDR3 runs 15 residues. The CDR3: CASSVSGGFGNTIYF. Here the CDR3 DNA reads TGTGCCAGCAGCGTATCGGGGGGTTTCGGAAACACCATATATTTT.

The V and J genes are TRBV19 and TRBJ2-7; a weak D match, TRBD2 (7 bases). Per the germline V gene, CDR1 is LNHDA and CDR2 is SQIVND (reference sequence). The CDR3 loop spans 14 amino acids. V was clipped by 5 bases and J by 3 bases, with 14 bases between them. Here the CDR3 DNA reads TGTGCCAGTAGTTGGGCAGGGGAGGGCTACGAGCAGTACTTC. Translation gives CASSWAGEGYEQYF. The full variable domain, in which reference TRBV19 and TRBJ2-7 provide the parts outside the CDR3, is DGGITQSPKYLFRKEGQNVTLSCEQNLNHDAMYWYRQDPGQGLRLIYYSQIVNDFQKGDIAEGYSVSREKKESFPLTVTSAQKNPTAFYLCASSWAGEGYEQYFGPGTRLTVT.

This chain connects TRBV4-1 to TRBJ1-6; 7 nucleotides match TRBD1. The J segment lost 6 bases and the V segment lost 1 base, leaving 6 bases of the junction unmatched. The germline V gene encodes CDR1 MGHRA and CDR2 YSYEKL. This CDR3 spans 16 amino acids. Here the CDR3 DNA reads TGCGCCAGCAGCCAAGTGCCCGGGACAGCTAATTCACCCCTCCACTTT. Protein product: CASSQVPGTANSPLHF.

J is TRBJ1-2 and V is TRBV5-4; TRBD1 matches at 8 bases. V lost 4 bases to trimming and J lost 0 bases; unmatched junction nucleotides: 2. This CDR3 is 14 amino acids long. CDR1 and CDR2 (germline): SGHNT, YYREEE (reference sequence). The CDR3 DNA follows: TGTGCCAGCAGCCCACAGGGGGCTAACTATGGCTACACCTTC. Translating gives CASSPQGANYGYTF.